This TCR beta chain came from a study of T cell changes during pregnancy in multiple sclerosis. Libraries were prepared by immunoSEQ multiplex PCR; TCRdb keeps only in-frame clonotypes and omits some of them. The sample holds approximately 98,000 clones, around 90% seen once. With 1 base removed from V and 4 bases from J, the gap between germline ends came to 29 bases. This CDR3 is built from 20 residues. CDR1 and CDR2 from the germline V gene are GTSNPN and SVGIG (reference sequence). The TCR sequence derives from a female donor in good health, enrolled as a control in a pregnancy study. Sequenced here: peripheral blood, sampled after pregnancy. The chain carries TRBV30 and TRBJ1-3, with D maybe TRBD1 (5 bases). The CDR3 spells CAWSGGVLGGRRRDGNTIYF. DNA of the CDR3: TGTGCCTGGAGTGGGGGAGTTCTGGGGGGACGTCGGAGGGACGGAAACACCATATATTTT.